This TCR beta chain was documented in a study of human T cells and chemical hapten exposure. Across the study: Yields of TCR per sample differed, chiefly owing to small differences in pooled library volume.

Time point specified: healthy volunteer bleed at 2 weeks. Whole blood, unfractionated, served as the material for total RNA extraction. V lost 5 bases and J lost 8; bases outside the gene matches: 8. This CDR3 region has 14 residues. CDR1 is MNHEY, CDR2 SMNVEV, per germline (reference sequence). Each cDNA molecule in the library carried unique molecular identifiers. Study processing details: Across samples, TCR counts had a median of about 88,000 and ranged from roughly 23,224 to 700,000. TCRdb itself ran the RACE reads through MiXCR, one entry per CDR3 protein. TCRdb, not the original authors, processed these V and J calls. The data show approximately 44,000 distinct CDR3 sequences, with roughly 4.5% seen just once and roughly 5.8% held by the top ten. This clonotype has more than one count but fewer than ten.

The source material was whole blood. The receptor was isolated from a human donor in good health. Some clones in this sample may be carry-over from other donors' samples. The V gene is TRBV27, the J gene TRBJ1-4; 7 bases align to TRBD1. For the CDR3, the DNA is TGTGCCAGCAGTGCCCAGGGGGGCCGGGAAAAACTGTTTTTT. Its translation is CASSAQGGREKLFF.